This T cell receptor beta chain was identified during a study of T cells in Graves' hyperthyroidism and ophthalmopathy. Diagnostic assessment was based on clinical symptoms, serum thyroxine and TRAb, thyroid ultrasound and orbital computed tomography. This clonotype has ten or more counts. Researchers took RNA transcripts and amplified the TCR beta CDR3 regions from them. Using the HTBI primer set, a first-round RT-PCR was run on the TCR CDR3. TCRdb itself ran the multiplex PCR reads through MiXCR, one entry per CDR3 protein. The sample includes hundreds of thousands of distinct CDR3 sequences, approximately 14% of them seen just once. The germline gives CDR1 MNHEY, CDR2 SVGEGT. Trimming took 5 bases from V and 1 from J, leaving 18 bases between them. The CDR3 covers 16 residues.

The receptor comes from a woman younger than 45 with Graves' hyperthyroidism that later progressed to Graves' ophthalmopathy. The rearrangement links TRBV6-2 or TRBV6-3 to TRBJ2-7; D might be TRBD2 (5 bases). Source material: blood. CDR3 loop: CASSESGRLTSYEQYF. CDR3 sequence (DNA): TGTGCCAGCAGTGAGAGCGGACGGCTGACATCCTACGAGCAGTACTTC.